The clone carrying this T cell receptor beta chain was counted between two and nine times. Its target is unknown. TCRdb reanalysed the 5' RACE reads using MiXCR and keeps one entry per CDR3 protein. The table records about 250,000 distinct CDR3 sequences, approximately 7.8% of them present only once. The CDR3 loop spans 15 amino acids. Germline V CDR1 and CDR2: MGHRA, YSYEKL. V was trimmed by 3 bases and J by 2 bases, leaving 14 bases between them. This sample is drawn from a study of identical twins. Findings and limits, study-wide: Low generation probability was overrepresented in out-of-frame alpha sequences shared by twins. With abundant cord blood beta clonotypes, insertions were fewer; memory repertoires showed no such pattern.

Another study also made use of these data, one on yellow fever vaccine responses in identical twins.

This chain links TRBV4-1 with TRBJ2-7; D gene uncertain. The TCR comes from a woman aged 18-29 years in good health. The sequenced sample was CD8+ T cells sorted from blood. Here the CDR3 reads CASSQRAGSAYEQYF. The CDR3 DNA reads as TGCGCCAGCAGCCAGAGAGCCGGGTCGGCCTACGAGCAGTACTTC.